A single sample gave rise to the 7 T cell receptor beta chains below, sequenced in a study of beta chain features in type 1 diabetes. Reverse transcription of all isolated RNA meant that expressed TCRB transcripts were sequenced. TCRdb keeps only in-frame clones here, not all; method: immunoSEQ multiplex PCR. The sample shows 15,000 or so clones, over 55% of them seen only once. General study results and limits: A moderate, significant TCRB CDR3 shortening appeared in type 1 diabetes across four CD4+ subsets.

Their recognized antigens are unknown. Sequenced: stem cell memory CD4+ T cells from blood. All receptors come from a woman aged 18-29 years with type 1 diabetes.

This clone was counted once. The rearrangement links TRBV19 to TRBJ1-2; tentative D call: TRBD1 (6 bases). The V gene's germline CDR1 is LNHDA and CDR2 SQIVND (reference sequence). Deletions cut 8 bases from V and 7 bases from J, with 23 bases between. The CDR3 sequence is 15 residues long. The CDR3 spells CASGAQGHLWTGYTF. The DNA of the CDR3 is TGTGCCAGTGGGGCCCAGGGACACCTGTGGACTGGCTACACCTTC.

V usage is TRBV27 and J usage is TRBJ1-2, with D possibly being TRBD1 (6 bases). CDR3 length: 14 amino acids. Germline-derived CDR1 and CDR2 are MNHEY and SMNVEV (reference sequence). V was cut by 5 bases and J by 8 bases, with 18 bases left in between. The CDR3 DNA reads TGTGCCAGCAGTCCCCGATACCAGGGGTCAGGCTACACCTTC. Translated, it gives CASSPRYQGSGYTF.

The sample holds a few counts of this clone. This rearrangement joins TRBV11-3 to TRBJ2-1, with D possibly being TRBD2 (5 bases). Germline assignment: CDR1 SGHNT and CDR2 YENEEA. Trimming removed 2 bases at V and 2 bases at J, with 7 bases between. This CDR3 contains 14 residues. The CDR3 DNA follows: TGTGCCAGCAGCTTACTAGCCCCCTACAATGAGCAGTTCTTC. Protein product: CASSLLAPYNEQFF. The variable domain in full, with the rest retrieved from reference TRBV11-3 and TRBJ2-1, is EAGVVQSPRYKIIEKKQPVAFWCNPISGHNTLYWYLQNLGQGPELLIRYENEEAVDDSQLPKDRFSAERLKGVDSTLKIQPAELGDSAVYLCASSLLAPYNEQFFGPGTRLTVL.

The genes are TRBV29-1 and TRBJ2-3, with D possibly matching TRBD1 (8 bases). V shed 4 bases and J shed 1 base, with 21 bases lying between them. Looked up from germline, CDR1 is SQVTM and CDR2 is ANQGSEA. The CDR3 is 17 amino acids. The CDR3 region is CSVAEYNRGRGTDTQYF. CDR3 coding DNA: TGCAGCGTTGCTGAATATAACAGGGGGAGGGGCACAGATACGCAGTATTTT.

The genes are TRBV7-8 and TRBJ2-7; the match to TRBD1 covers 9 bases. Germline V gives CDR1 SGHVS, CDR2 FQNEAQ. CDR3 length: 14 amino acids. Trimming at V came to 5 bases and at J to 3 bases, leaving 5 bases not matched to a gene. CDR3 in DNA: TGTGCCAGCAGCCGACAGGGGGTTAACTACGAGCAGTACTTC. As protein: CASSRQGVNYEQYF. The complete variable domain, with remaining parts taken from reference TRBV7-8 and TRBJ2-7, reads GAGVSQSPRYKVAKRGQDVALRCDPISGHVSLFWYQQALGQGPEFLTYFQNEAQLDKSGLPSDRFFAERPEGSVSTLKIQRTQQEDSAVYLCASSRQGVNYEQYFGPGTRLTVT.

V usage is TRBV18 and J usage is TRBJ2-1; 9 bases are a match to TRBD2. Germline V gene lookup returns CDR1 KGHSH and CDR2 LQKENI. CDR3 length equals 17 residues. Losses at the gene ends were 4 bases for V and 10 bases for J; bases not matched to a gene: 17. The CDR3 reads CASSLTPLAGVFGEQFF. CDR3 nucleotides: TGTGCCAGCTCACTCACTCCCTTAGCGGGAGTCTTTGGAGAGCAGTTCTTC.

The chain employs TRBV11-2 and TRBJ2-3, with 8 bases fitting TRBD2. CDR3 length: 15 amino acids. V shed 0 bases and J 10 bases; nucleotides not matched to a gene: 9. Germline V gene sequence: CDR1 SGHAT, CDR2 FQNNGV. The CDR3, as DNA: TGTGCCAGCAGCTTAGATCTTGTTGGGACTAGGGCGCAGTATTTT. Protein product: CASSLDLVGTRAQYF. The complete variable domain, with remaining parts taken from reference TRBV11-2 and TRBJ2-3, reads EAGVAQSPRYKIIEKRQSVAFWCNPISGHATLYWYQQILGQGPKLLIQFQNNGVVDDSQLPKDRFSAERLKGVDSTLKIQPAKLEDSAVYLCASSLDLVGTRAQYFGPGTRLTVL.